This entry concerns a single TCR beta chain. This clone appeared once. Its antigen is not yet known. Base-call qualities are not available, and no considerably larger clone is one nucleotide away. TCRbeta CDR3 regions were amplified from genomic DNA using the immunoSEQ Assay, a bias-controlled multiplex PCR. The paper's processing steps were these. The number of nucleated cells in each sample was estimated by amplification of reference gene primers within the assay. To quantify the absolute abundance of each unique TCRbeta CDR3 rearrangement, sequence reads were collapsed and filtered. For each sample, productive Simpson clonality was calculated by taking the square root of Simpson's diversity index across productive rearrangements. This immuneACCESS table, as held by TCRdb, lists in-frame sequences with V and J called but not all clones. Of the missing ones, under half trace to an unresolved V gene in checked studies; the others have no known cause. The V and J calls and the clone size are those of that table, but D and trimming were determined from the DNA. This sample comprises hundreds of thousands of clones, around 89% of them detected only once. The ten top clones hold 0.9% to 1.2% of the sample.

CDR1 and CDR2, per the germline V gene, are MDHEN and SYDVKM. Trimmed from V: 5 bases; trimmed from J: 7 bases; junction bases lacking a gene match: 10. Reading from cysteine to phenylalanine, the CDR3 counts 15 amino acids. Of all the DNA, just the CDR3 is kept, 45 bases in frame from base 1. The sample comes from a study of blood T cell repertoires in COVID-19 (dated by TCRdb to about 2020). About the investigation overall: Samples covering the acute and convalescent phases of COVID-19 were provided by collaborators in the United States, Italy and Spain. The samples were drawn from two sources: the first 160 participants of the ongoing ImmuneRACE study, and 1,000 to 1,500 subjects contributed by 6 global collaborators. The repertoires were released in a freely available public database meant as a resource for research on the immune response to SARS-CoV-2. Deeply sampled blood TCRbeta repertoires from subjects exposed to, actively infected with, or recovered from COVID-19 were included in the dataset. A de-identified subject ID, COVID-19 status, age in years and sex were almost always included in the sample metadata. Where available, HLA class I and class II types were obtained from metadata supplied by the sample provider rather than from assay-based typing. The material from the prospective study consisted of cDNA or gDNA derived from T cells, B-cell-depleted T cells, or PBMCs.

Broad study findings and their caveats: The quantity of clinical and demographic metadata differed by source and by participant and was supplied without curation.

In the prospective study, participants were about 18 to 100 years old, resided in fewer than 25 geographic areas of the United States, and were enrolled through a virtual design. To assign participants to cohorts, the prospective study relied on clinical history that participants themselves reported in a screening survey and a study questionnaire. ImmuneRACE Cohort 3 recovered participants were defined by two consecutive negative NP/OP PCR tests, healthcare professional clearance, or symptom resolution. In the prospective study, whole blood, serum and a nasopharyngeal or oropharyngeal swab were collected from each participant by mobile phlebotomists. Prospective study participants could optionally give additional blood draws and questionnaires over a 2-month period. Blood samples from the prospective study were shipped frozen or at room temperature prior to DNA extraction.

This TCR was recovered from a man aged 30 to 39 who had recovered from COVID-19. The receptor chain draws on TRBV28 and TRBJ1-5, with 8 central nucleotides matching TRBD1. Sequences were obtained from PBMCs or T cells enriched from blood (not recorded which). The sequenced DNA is TGTGCCAGCAGTCGAATGACAGGGGAACAGCAGCCCCAGCATTTT. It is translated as CASSRMTGEQQPQHF.